The 18 T cell receptor beta chains below were found in one sample sequenced in a study of blood T cell repertoires in COVID-19. Some clones are missing from TCRdb's copy, which holds only in-frame ones; the method was immunoSEQ multiplex PCR. This table has 97,000 or so clones, about nine tenths appearing once. Material for sequencing was peripheral blood. These receptors were collected from a man aged 45 to 65 with acute or convalescent COVID-19.

The V call is TRBV20-1, the J call TRBJ1-1; 8 positions match TRBD1. Unmatched junction bases numbered 14, after V lost 6 bases and J lost 11 bases. The CDR3 sequence is 13 residues long. Germline CDR1 and CDR2: DFQATT and SNEGSKA (reference sequence). CDR3 sequence reads: CSASTRGLVLAFF. In DNA form, the CDR3 reads TGCAGTGCAAGTACCAGGGGGCTTGTCTTGGCTTTCTTT.

This sequence joins TRBV5-4 and TRBJ1-2, with D perhaps TRBD1 (5 bases). This CDR3 comprises 15 residues. V gave up 3 bases and J gave up 7 bases, with 19 bases separating them. CDR1 is SGHNT and CDR2 is YYREEE in the germline V gene (reference sequence). CDR3 protein: CASSYADSTKVGYTF. CDR3 nucleotide sequence: TGTGCCAGCAGCTACGCAGACAGTACTAAGGTTGGCTACACCTTC.

This clone was seen a single time. The chain is built from TRBV6-7 and TRBJ2-1, with 8 bases identical to TRBD1. TRBV6-7 is designated an ORF whose function remains uncertain. V lost 4 bases, J lost 5 bases, and 7 bases stayed unmatched. The CDR3 spans 15 residues. CDR3 in amino acids: CASSSLGQENNEQFF. CDR3 coding DNA: TGTGCCAGCAGTTCCTTGGGACAGGAAAACAATGAGCAGTTCTTC.

The gene calls are TRBV6-1 and TRBJ2-7, with a tentative D call TRBD2 (6 bases). The V gene lost 4 bases and the J gene lost 0 bases, with 16 bases spanning the gap. Germline assignment: CDR1 MNHNS and CDR2 SASEGT. This CDR3 is 16 amino acids long. The CDR3, as DNA: TGTGCCAGCAGTGCCCGGGGGTCCACTTTCTCCTACGAGCAGTACTTC. It is translated as CASSARGSTFSYEQYF.

The gene calls are TRBV5-1 and TRBJ2-7, with TRBD2 identical over 13 bases. V shed 4 bases, J shed 5 bases, and the junction held 3 bases outside the gene matches. CDR1 and CDR2 from the germline V gene are SGHRS and YFSETQ. The CDR3 runs 14 residues. This CDR3 reads CASSPGLAGDEQYF. As DNA, the CDR3 is TGCGCCAGCAGCCCAGGACTAGCGGGAGACGAGCAGTACTTC.

V and J are TRBV5-8 and TRBJ2-7, with TRBD2 matching 9 bases. Germline V gene lookup returns CDR1 SGHTS and CDR2 YDEGEE. The V segment lost 1 base and the J segment 2 bases; nucleotides outside the gene matches: 7. The CDR3 totals 16 residues. CDR3: CASSLPSGRSAYEQYF. In DNA form, the CDR3 reads TGTGCCAGCAGCTTGCCGAGCGGGAGGTCCGCCTACGAGCAGTACTTC.

Of note for this clone: A junction boundary mismatches the germline segment, possibly from a read error. The chain couples TRBV27 to TRBJ1-1, with 8 bases identical to TRBD1. Germline V gives CDR1 MNHEY, CDR2 SMNVEV (reference sequence). The CDR3 has 13 residues. CDR3 nucleotide sequence: TGTGCCAGCAGTCCCCCCGGACAGGGCCTATCGCTCTTT. Translating gives CASSPPGQGLSLF.

This rearrangement joins TRBV28 to TRBJ2-7; D ambiguous. The CDR3 is made up of 13 amino acids. Looked up from germline, CDR1 is MDHEN and CDR2 is SYDVKM. V gave up 2 bases and J gave up 2 bases, with 7 bases separating them. DNA of the CDR3: TGTGCCAGCAGTTTAACCAGTCCCTACGAGCAGTACTTC. It yields the protein CASSLTSPYEQYF.

The CDR3 spells CASAASGAPYEQYF. In DNA form, the CDR3 reads TGCGCCAGCGCCGCCTCGGGAGCCCCCTACGAGCAGTACTTC. The chain links TRBV5-1 to TRBJ2-7; D is possibly TRBD2 (6 bases). Looked up from germline, CDR1 is SGHRS and CDR2 is YFSETQ. V was cut by 7 bases and J by 2 bases, with 16 bases left in between. The CDR3 is made up of 14 amino acids.

The chain is built from TRBV12-5 and TRBJ1-2; 7 bases are shared with TRBD1. This CDR3 is 13 amino acids long. Unmatched junction bases numbered 5, after V lost 6 bases and J lost 4 bases. CDR1 is LGHNT and CDR2 is FRNRAP in the germline V gene. CDR3 bases: TGTGCTAGTGGCTCAGGGGGACGCTATGGCTACACCTTC. Its protein product is CASGSGGRYGYTF.

The chain recombines TRBV10-1 with TRBJ2-5; 10 bases are a match to TRBD1. CDR1 and CDR2 (germline): WNHNN, SYGVQD (reference sequence). The CDR3 has 15 amino acids. The V segment lost 3 bases and the J segment 1 base; nucleotides outside the gene matches: 2. CDR3 bases: TGCGCCAGCAGTGATTGGGACAGGGGCCAAGAGACCCAGTACTTC. This translates into CASSDWDRGQETQYF.

The V call is TRBV19, the J call TRBJ1-1; the D is unclear. The germline gives CDR1 LNHDA, CDR2 SQIVND (reference sequence). This CDR3 is 14 amino acids long. Trimming cost V 5 bases and J 1 base, with 11 bases left between them. The CDR3: CASSVFPGNTEAFF. In DNA, the CDR3 is TGTGCCAGTAGTGTATTCCCCGGGAACACTGAAGCTTTCTTT. The full variable domain, with the rest looked up from reference TRBV19 and TRBJ1-1, is DGGITQSPKYLFRKEGQNVTLSCEQNLNHDAMYWYRQDPGQGLRLIYYSQIVNDFQKGDIAEGYSVSREKKESFPLTVTSAQKNPTAFYLCASSVFPGNTEAFFGQGTRLTVV.

V and J are TRBV10-3 and TRBJ2-7; 13 bases map to TRBD2. The J segment lost 3 bases and the V segment lost 6 bases, leaving 5 bases of the junction unmatched. Germline CDR1 reads ENHRY; CDR2 reads SYGVKD. This CDR3 is 15 amino acids long. CDR3 residues: CAISPGTSGNYEQYF. In nucleotides, the CDR3 is TGTGCCATCAGCCCCGGGACTAGCGGGAACTACGAGCAGTACTTC.

V usage is TRBV27 and J usage is TRBJ2-1, with 8 bases that match TRBD2. The ends lost 3 bases at V and 7 bases at J; junction bases unmatched: 8. The CDR3 sequence is 15 residues long. Germline V gene data show CDR1 as MNHEY and CDR2 as SMNVEV (reference sequence). The CDR3 here is CASSFGTRGVNEQFF. The CDR3 nucleotides are TGTGCCAGCAGTTTCGGGACTAGGGGAGTAAATGAGCAGTTCTTC.

V usage is TRBV6-5 and J usage is TRBJ2-1; D may be TRBD2 (5 bases). V dropped 11 bases and J dropped 5 bases, with 19 bases sitting between them. The CDR3 consists of 14 residues. The V gene's germline CDR1 is MNHEY and CDR2 SVGAGI. In nucleotides, the CDR3 is TGTGCCCTGGGAGACTCTTTTTTCAACAATGAGCAGTTCTTC. Translated, it gives CALGDSFFNNEQFF.

The V call is TRBV24-1, the J call TRBJ2-3; TRBD1 matches at 9 bases. Losses at the gene ends were 0 bases for V and 0 bases for J; bases not matched to a gene: 3. This CDR3 region has 17 residues. Germline values: CDR1 KGHDR, CDR2 SFDVKD. DNA for the CDR3: TGTGCCACCAGTGATTTGGGGACAGGGTCTAGCACAGATACGCAGTATTTT. Protein sequence: CATSDLGTGSSTDTQYF.

As to this clone: At one end the junction does not follow the germline gene, possibly because of a read error. The CDR3 DNA reads as TGTGCCTGCAGCCAGGCGGCCTACGAGCAGTACTTC. It yields the protein CACSQAAYEQYF. The rearrangement uses TRBV3-1 (or the pseudogene TRBV3-2) and TRBJ2-7; D unclear. The germline V gene has CDR1 LGHDT and CDR2 YNNKEL (reference sequence). The CDR3 sequence is 12 residues long.

This chain links TRBV19 with TRBJ2-2, with 14 bases identical to TRBD2. Germline trimming cut 6 bases from V and 8 bases from J; bases unmatched to any gene: 8. The CDR3 totals 16 residues. Germline V lookup: CDR1 LNHDA, CDR2 SQIVND (reference sequence). Here the CDR3 DNA reads TGTGCCAGTAGAGGACTAGCGGGAGGACCACCGGGGGAGCTGTTTTTT. It is translated as CASRGLAGGPPGELFF.